This T cell receptor (beta chain) was sequenced for a study of Ad26.COV2.S vaccination and SARS-CoV-2 variants. Overall study results and limits: Reportedly, spike-specific CD8+ and CD4+ T cell responses achieved substantial breadth once vaccination had taken place. Placebo recipients trailed vaccine recipients in spike-specific TCR breadth. The TCR breadth and depth analyses may have understated or missed part of the total T cell responses.

Treatment described: over 15 received Ad26.COV2.S at low or high dose, single or two shots; roughly five received placebo; per-sample allocation not given. Samples came from day 63 after the first vaccine or placebo injection. Donation came from an adult in Boston who was aged 18-55 years. The CDR3 spans 18 residues. With V trimmed by 5 bases and J by 4 bases, 14 bases remained unmatched. The germline V gene encodes CDR1 MDHEN and CDR2 SYDVKM. Worth noting for this clone: Its antigen is as yet unknown.

Produced via immunoSEQ multiplex PCR; TCRdb's table is partial and in-frame only. The sample shows 450,000 to 550,000 clones, 70% to 90% of them seen only once. This clonotype originated in a person between 18 and 60 years old who received the Ad26.COV2.S COVID-19 vaccine or a placebo. The sequences come from peripheral blood, collected in a trial of Ad26.COV2.S vaccine versus placebo. The chain joins TRBV28 to TRBJ2-3, with 11 bases fitting TRBD2. The CDR3 DNA reads as TGTGCCAGCAGTCCCCCCTGGACTAGCGGGCCGTTGCCAGATACGCAGTATTTT. Protein product: CASSPPWTSGPLPDTQYF.